This is a list of T cell receptor beta chains from one sample in a study of T cell responses to AZD1222 COVID-19 vaccine. TCRdb's copy holds only in-frame clones and misses some; the assay was immunoSEQ multiplex PCR. Among 95,000 to 100,000 clones listed, 85% to 90% were seen once. The sample was peripheral blood, taken on day 0 of AZD1222 vaccination. The receptors shown here come from an adult in good health. The CDR3 runs from the conserved cysteine through the conserved F or W. The D gene is left open where the match is weak.

d_call: .
v_call: TRBV12-3/TRBV12-4
cdr3_length: 11
j_call: TRBJ2-7
cdr3_aa: CASSLLYEQYF
cdr3_nt: TGTGCCAGCAGTTTACTCTACGAGCAGTACTTC

d_call: TRBD2
v_call: TRBV7-2
cdr3_length: 16
j_call: TRBJ2-3
cdr3_aa: CASSSRTSGITDTQYF
cdr3_nt: TGTGCCAGCAGCTCCAGGACTAGCGGGATCACAGATACGCAGTATTTT

d_call: TRBD2
v_call: TRBV19
cdr3_length: 15
j_call: TRBJ2-7
cdr3_aa: CASSISGGRGYEQYF
cdr3_nt: TGTGCCAGTAGTATATCGGGCGGGAGAGGCTACGAGCAGTACTTC

d_call: .
v_call: TRBV30
cdr3_length: 14
j_call: TRBJ1-3
cdr3_aa: CAWSLGQSGNTIYF
cdr3_nt: TGTGCCTGGAGCCTCGGACAGTCTGGAAACACCATATATTTT

d_call: TRBD2
v_call: TRBV6-5
cdr3_length: 16
j_call: TRBJ2-5
cdr3_aa: CASSFLAGGSEGTQYF
cdr3_nt: TGTGCCAGCAGTTTTCTAGCGGGAGGGAGTGAAGGGACCCAGTACTTC

d_call: TRBD2
v_call: TRBV7-9
cdr3_length: 15
j_call: TRBJ2-7
cdr3_aa: CASSLKPSGAYEQYF
cdr3_nt: TGTGCCAGCAGCTTAAAGCCTAGCGGGGCCTACGAGCAGTACTTC

d_call: TRBD2
v_call: TRBV7-3
cdr3_length: 15
j_call: TRBJ2-1
cdr3_aa: CASSLELAGTDEQFF
cdr3_nt: TGTGCCAGCAGCTTAGAACTAGCGGGTACCGATGAGCAGTTCTTC

d_call: TRBD1
v_call: TRBV7-8
cdr3_length: 15
j_call: TRBJ2-1
cdr3_aa: CASSLWWQGDNEQFF
cdr3_nt: TGTGCCAGCAGCTTATGGTGGCAGGGGGACAATGAGCAGTTCTTC

d_call: .
v_call: TRBV7-6
cdr3_length: 16
j_call: TRBJ1-4
cdr3_aa: CASSLATTGLNEKLFF
cdr3_nt: TGTGCCAGCAGCTTAGCGACGACAGGCCTTAATGAAAAACTGTTTTTT

d_call: TRBD1
v_call: TRBV6-5
cdr3_length: 11
j_call: TRBJ1-5
cdr3_aa: CASKDRGPQHF
cdr3_nt: TGTGCCAGCAAAGACAGGGGGCCCCAGCATTTT